These 21 T cell receptor beta chains share one sample of origin, sequenced in a study of T cells in Graves' hyperthyroidism and ophthalmopathy (dated by TCRdb to about 2019). To prepare the library, multiplex PCR was applied. Sequencer: Illumina HiSeq 2000. TCR beta CDR3 regions were amplified from RNA transcripts. The TCR CDR3 was subjected to a first round of RT-PCR using the HTBI primer set and the Qiagen OneStep RT-PCR kit. TCRdb reanalyzed the raw reads on its own, using fastp at Q25 for trimming and MiXCR for clone calling, and kept in-frame beta chains. Duplicate CDR3 protein sequences are folded into a single record with the most common DNA and genes. The sample has about 360,000 distinct CDR3 sequences on record, around 16% of them singletons. 25% to 30% of the sample is taken by the ten largest. Sequenced: blood. These receptors were collected from a woman under 30 with Graves' hyperthyroidism that later progressed to Graves' ophthalmopathy.

This clonotype occurred a few times. The chain uses TRBV29-1 and TRBJ2-1; weak D call: TRBD2 (6 bases). The germline V gene has CDR1 SQVTM and CDR2 ANQGSEA. Deletions cut 5 bases from V and 9 bases from J, with 17 bases between. The CDR3 has 13 residues. This CDR3 reads CSVTDRLGGEQFF. CDR3 in DNA: TGCAGCGTTACCGATAGGTTGGGGGGTGAGCAGTTCTTC.

This clonotype was detected a few times. The chain recombines TRBV29-1 with TRBJ2-5, with D possibly TRBD2 on 6 matching bases. CDR3 size: 14 residues. With 7 bases removed from V and 3 bases from J, the gap between germline ends came to 18 bases. Germline assignment: CDR1 SQVTM and CDR2 ANQGSEA. This chain's CDR3 is CSEPPGLRKETQYF. CDR3 DNA: TGCAGCGAACCACCGGGACTCCGGAAAGAGACCCAGTACTTC.

This clonotype was detected many times. The V gene is TRBV11-2, the J gene TRBJ1-1; D is uncertain. Deletions cut 0 bases from V and 1 base from J, with 12 bases between. Germline CDR1 SGHAT, CDR2 FQNNGV. CDR3 length: 16 amino acids. In DNA, the CDR3 is TGTGCCAGCAGCTTAGAATGGACCAAGAGGAACACTGAAGCTTTCTTT. Translated: CASSLEWTKRNTEAFF.

This clonotype was counted ten times or more. The rearrangement uses TRBV30 and TRBJ2-1, with 10 positions matching TRBD2. CDR1 GTSNPN and CDR2 SVGIG come from the germline V gene (reference sequence). The V gene end was trimmed by 0 bases and the J gene end by 7 bases; junction bases not matched to a gene: 3. The CDR3 totals 14 residues. CDR3 DNA: TGTGCCTGGAGTGTAGGGACTAGCGCAAATGAGCAGTTCTTC. Translation: CAWSVGTSANEQFF. The complete variable domain, with remaining parts taken from reference TRBV30 and TRBJ2-1, reads SQTIHQWPATLVQPVGSPLSLECTVEGTSNPNLYWYRQAAGRGLQLLFYSVGIGQISSEVPQNLSASRPQDRQFILSSKKLLLSDSGFYLCAWSVGTSANEQFFGPGTRLTVL.

This clonotype was picked up a small number of times. The junction differs from germline at one of its ends, possibly a read error. The rearrangement links TRBV20-1 to TRBJ2-1; the D gene could be TRBD1 or TRBD2 (5 bases each). The V gene's germline CDR1 is DFQATT and CDR2 SNEGSKA (reference sequence). The CDR3 has 15 residues. CDR3 loop: CSARGPEGLDNEQLF. The CDR3 coding sequence is TGCAGTGCTAGAGGTCCTGAGGGCTTGGACAATGAGCAGCTCTTC.

The chain recombines TRBV6-5 with TRBJ2-7; 9 bases align to TRBD2. J lost 0 bases, V lost 4 bases, and 7 bases had no gene match. This CDR3 has 16 residues. Germline V lookup: CDR1 MNHEY, CDR2 SVGAGI. CDR3 sequence (DNA): TGTGCCAGCAGTTCCACCGGGACTAGCAGCTCCTACGAGCAGTACTTC. Translated: CASSSTGTSSSYEQYF.

This clonotype showed up many times. CDR3 sequence reads: CASRLYQETQYF. As DNA, the CDR3 is TGTGCCAGCAGGCTGTACCAAGAGACCCAGTACTTC. The J gene is TRBJ2-5, the V gene TRBV2; D is unresolved. V shed 6 bases and J shed 0 bases, with 5 bases lying between them. Germline V gene sequence: CDR1 SNHLY, CDR2 FYNNEI. The CDR3 sequence is 12 residues long.

This clonotype was seen many times. The CDR3 nucleotides read TGTGCCAGCCGACCGACAATAAGGTACCAAGAGACCCAGTACTTC. Translating gives CASRPTIRYQETQYF. This chain links TRBV28 with TRBJ2-5; unclear D gene. V lost 8 bases and J lost 0, with 16 bases in between. CDR1 and CDR2 (germline): MDHEN, SYDVKM. CDR3 length equals 15 residues.

The chain joins TRBV5-1 to TRBJ2-3; a weak D match, TRBD1 (6 bases). Trimming took off 4 bases at V and 4 bases at J, with 13 bases between the two ends. This CDR3 contains 14 residues. Looked up from germline, CDR1 is SGHRS and CDR2 is YFSETQ. As DNA, the CDR3 is TGCGCCAGCAGCCTGGACAGTTCGGCAGATACGCAGTATTTT. It yields the protein CASSLDSSADTQYF.

There are many counts of this clonotype. This chain links TRBV24-1 with TRBJ2-3; 8 bases match TRBD1. The CDR3 has 15 amino acids. J gave up 4 bases and V 4 bases, and 6 bases lay outside the gene matches. Germline CDR1 KGHDR, CDR2 SFDVKD. CDR3 region: CATSDRGQGPDTQYF. CDR3 DNA: TGTGCCACCAGTGACCGCGGACAGGGACCAGATACGCAGTATTTT.

This clonotype occurred many times. The rearrangement joins TRBV20-1 to TRBJ2-1; possibly TRBD1 or TRBD2 for D (6 bases each). The germline V gene has CDR1 DFQATT and CDR2 SNEGSKA (reference sequence). Trimming left V 0 bases short and J 5 bases short, with 14 bases between. This CDR3 has 15 residues. DNA of the CDR3: TGCAGTGCTAGAGAATGGGGGGCATTGGACAATGAGCAGTTCTTC. This encodes CSAREWGALDNEQFF.

This clonotype was counted only a few times. V and J are TRBV28 and TRBJ2-1; D is perhaps TRBD1 or TRBD2 (5 bases each). Trimming took 6 bases from V and 1 from J, leaving 10 bases between them. The CDR3 sequence is 14 residues long. Per germline, CDR1 MDHEN and CDR2 SYDVKM. Written as DNA, the CDR3 is TGTGCCAGCAGCCCGGGGCAGTCCTACAATGAGCAGTTCTTC. Translated: CASSPGQSYNEQFF. The variable domain in full, completed from reference TRBV28 and TRBJ2-1, reads DVKVTQSSRYLVKRTGEKVFLECVQDMDHENMFWYRQDPGLGLRLIYFSYDVKMKEKGDIPEGYSVSREKKERFSLILESASTNQTSMYLCASSPGQSYNEQFFGPGTRLTVL.

The J gene is TRBJ2-7, the V gene TRBV6-1; D is possibly TRBD1 (6 bases). The CDR3 has 15 amino acids. V was trimmed by 7 bases and J by 1 base, leaving 17 bases between them. Germline CDR1 is MNHNS and CDR2 is SASEGT. CDR3 nucleotide sequence: TGTGCCAGCAAAACGAGCGGCCAGGGGTCCTACGAGCAGTACTTC. Its protein product is CASKTSGQGSYEQYF.

The sample holds many counts of this clonotype. The chain has TRBV5-1 and TRBJ2-1; 14 bases line up with TRBD2. CDR1 is SGHRS and CDR2 is YFSETQ in the germline V gene. V was pared by 4 bases and J by 5 bases, with 5 bases of the junction left unmatched. This CDR3 contains 16 residues. For the CDR3, the DNA is TGCGCCAGCAGCGGGGGACTAGCGGGAGTAAACAATGAGCAGTTCTTC. Translated, it gives CASSGGLAGVNNEQFF.

This clonotype occurred a few times. The DNA of the CDR3 is TGTGCCAGCAGTTTCGGACGGAGGACGCCCCAGCATTTT. It specifies CASSFGRRTPQHF. The V gene is TRBV6-2 or TRBV6-3, the J gene TRBJ1-5, with unresolved D. The CDR3 totals 13 residues. V was trimmed by 4 bases and J by 9 bases, leaving 13 bases between them. In germline, CDR1 is MNHEY, CDR2 SVGEGT.

This clonotype was seen repeatedly, ten times or more. This chain links TRBV2 with TRBJ2-5; 10 nucleotides match TRBD2. This CDR3 is built from 18 residues. V lost 6 bases, J lost 4 bases, and 17 bases stayed unmatched. Germline lookup yields CDR1 SNHLY and CDR2 FYNNEI. The CDR3 DNA reads as TGTGCCAGCAGGTTAGGGTACCTAGCGGGAGAGGGGTCAGAGACCCAGTACTTC. Amino acids: CASRLGYLAGEGSETQYF.

This clonotype was recorded a few times. The genes are TRBV2 and TRBJ1-2; a possible D gene is TRBD1 (6 bases). The CDR3 has 12 amino acids. Trimming shortened V by 0 bases and J by 7 bases, and 6 bases separated the two germline ends. Germline-derived CDR1 and CDR2 are SNHLY and FYNNEI. The CDR3 region is CASSEAQGGYTF. The CDR3 nucleotides are TGTGCCAGCAGTGAAGCACAGGGTGGCTACACCTTC.

In its sample, this clonotype was seen many times. The V gene is TRBV2, the J gene TRBJ2-5; 13 bases are a match to TRBD2. Germline loops: CDR1 SNHLY, CDR2 FYNNEI. The CDR3 runs 14 residues. V gave up 7 bases and J gave up 4 bases; unmatched junction bases: 3. The CDR3 is CASKLAGGGETQYF. The CDR3 DNA sequence: TGTGCCAGCAAACTAGCGGGAGGGGGAGAGACCCAGTACTTC.

The rearrangement links TRBV29-1 to TRBJ1-2; no firm D call. CDR3 length: 16 residues. Trimming removed 7 bases from V and 0 bases from J, with 21 bases in between. Germline V gene lookup returns CDR1 SQVTM and CDR2 ANQGSEA. CDR3 protein: CSARTSGALTNYGYTF. In nucleotides, the CDR3 is TGCAGCGCGAGAACCTCAGGAGCCCTTACTAACTATGGCTACACCTTC.

The chain joins TRBV7-6 to TRBJ2-2; D call uncertain. The germline CDR1 and CDR2 sequences are SGHVS and FNYEAQ. V was pared by 0 bases and J by 1 base, with 18 bases between. The CDR3 sequence is 19 residues long. The DNA of the CDR3 is TGTGCCAGCAGCTTAGCGGGAACGCAACCTGGCGGGAACACCGGGGAGCTGTTTTTT. Its translation: CASSLAGTQPGGNTGELFF.

This clonotype was observed many times. This chain connects TRBV9 to TRBJ1-6; the match to TRBD1 covers 7 bases. Germline V gives CDR1 SGDLS, CDR2 YYNGEE. CDR3 size: 15 residues. The trim removed 5 bases at V and 6 bases at J, leaving 8 bases unmatched. The DNA of the CDR3 is TGTGCCAGCAGGTCCGGGACAGCCTCTAATTCACCCCTCCACTTT. Protein: CASRSGTASNSPLHF.